This TCR beta chain originates from a study of response to subunit inactivated influenza vaccine. TCRdb re-called the RT-PCR reads through MiXCR, storing one row per CDR3 protein. This repertoire shows 550,000 to 800,000 distinct CDR3 sequences, approximately 15% found once; its top ten account for around 7%. Trimming removed 0 bases at V and 6 bases at J, with 18 bases between. The CDR3 runs 17 residues. Germline V lookup: CDR1 MGHRA, CDR2 YSYEKL. Material: PBMCs from blood, obtained less than 15 days before vaccination. The rearrangement links TRBV4-1 to TRBJ2-1; D uncertain. The sequence was collected from a man in his fifties or sixties who received an inactivated influenza vaccine. CDR3 protein: CASSQDRARSLANEQFF. The CDR3 nucleotides read TGCGCCAGCAGCCAAGATAGGGCCAGGTCTCTGGCCAATGAGCAGTTCTTC.